This TCR beta chain was identified during a study of blood T cell repertoires in COVID-19. Overall study: Samples came from the United States, Italy and Spain, spanning acute and convalescent COVID-19. PBMCs, B-cell-depleted T cells, or T cells provided the cDNA or gDNA that made up the material.

Assay: immunoSEQ multiplex PCR; the TCRdb copy retains only in-frame clones and omits some. The sample has roughly 380,000 clones; about nine tenths are singletons. Seattle-derived patients entered the study during active infection and were followed longitudinally. The V and J ends lost 6 bases and 4 bases respectively, with 9 bases between them. Germline assignment: CDR1 KGHSH and CDR2 LQKENI. The CDR3 is 12 amino acids. Sequenced sample: peripheral blood. V gene TRBV18 combines with J gene TRBJ1-2; D not certain. The receptor's source is a woman aged 60-75 years with COVID-19, enrolled during active disease. DNA for the CDR3: TGTGCCAGCTCCAAGCTAGCCTATGGCTACACCTTC. Its translation is CASSKLAYGYTF.